This T cell receptor beta chain was captured by sequencing in a study of blood T cell repertoires in COVID-19. Study overall: From T cells, B-cell-depleted T cells, or PBMCs came the material, which was cDNA or gDNA.

Germline V gene sequence: CDR1 GTSNPN, CDR2 SVGIG (reference sequence). This CDR3 spans 14 amino acids. Trimming cost V 1 base and J 5 bases, with 12 bases left between them. This study enrolled people aged 18 to 89 from about 26 US geographic areas. Per the authors' pipeline: Reference gene primer amplification yielded estimated nucleated cell counts. Method: immunoSEQ multiplex PCR; TCRdb's copy keeps in-frame clones and lacks some. The DNA was the basis for D and trimming; V, J and clone size are from that table. The table includes about 400,000 clones, 88% detected once. The sequenced sample was PBMCs or T cells enriched from blood (not recorded which). This chain links TRBV30 with TRBJ1-5; D may be TRBD1 (5 bases). This receptor was identified in a woman between 40 and 50 years old with acute COVID-19. The CDR3 region is CAWSAGEEDQPQHF. For the CDR3, the DNA is TGTGCCTGGAGTGCGGGGGAGGAGGATCAGCCCCAGCATTTT.